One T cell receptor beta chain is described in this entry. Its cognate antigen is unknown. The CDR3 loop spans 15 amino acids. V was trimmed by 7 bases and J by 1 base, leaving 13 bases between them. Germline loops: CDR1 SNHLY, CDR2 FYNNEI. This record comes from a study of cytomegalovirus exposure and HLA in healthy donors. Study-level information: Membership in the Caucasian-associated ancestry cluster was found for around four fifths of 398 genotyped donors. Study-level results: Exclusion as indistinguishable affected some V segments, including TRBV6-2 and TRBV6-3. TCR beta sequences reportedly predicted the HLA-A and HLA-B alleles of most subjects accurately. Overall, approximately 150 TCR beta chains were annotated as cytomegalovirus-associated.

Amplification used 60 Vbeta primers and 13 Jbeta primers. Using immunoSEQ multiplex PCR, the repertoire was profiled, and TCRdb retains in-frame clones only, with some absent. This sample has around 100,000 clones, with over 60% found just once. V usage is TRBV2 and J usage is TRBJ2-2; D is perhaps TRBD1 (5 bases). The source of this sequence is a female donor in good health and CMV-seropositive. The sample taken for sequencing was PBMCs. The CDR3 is CASMLDILNTGELFF. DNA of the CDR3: TGTGCCAGCATGCTGGACATATTGAACACCGGGGAGCTGTTTTTT. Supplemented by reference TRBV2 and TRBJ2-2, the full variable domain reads EPEVTQTPSHQVTQMGQEVILRCVPISNHLYFYWYRQILGQKVEFLVSFYNNEISEKSEIFDDQFSVERPDGSNFTLKIRSTKLEDSAMYFCASMLDILNTGELFFGEGSRLTVL.